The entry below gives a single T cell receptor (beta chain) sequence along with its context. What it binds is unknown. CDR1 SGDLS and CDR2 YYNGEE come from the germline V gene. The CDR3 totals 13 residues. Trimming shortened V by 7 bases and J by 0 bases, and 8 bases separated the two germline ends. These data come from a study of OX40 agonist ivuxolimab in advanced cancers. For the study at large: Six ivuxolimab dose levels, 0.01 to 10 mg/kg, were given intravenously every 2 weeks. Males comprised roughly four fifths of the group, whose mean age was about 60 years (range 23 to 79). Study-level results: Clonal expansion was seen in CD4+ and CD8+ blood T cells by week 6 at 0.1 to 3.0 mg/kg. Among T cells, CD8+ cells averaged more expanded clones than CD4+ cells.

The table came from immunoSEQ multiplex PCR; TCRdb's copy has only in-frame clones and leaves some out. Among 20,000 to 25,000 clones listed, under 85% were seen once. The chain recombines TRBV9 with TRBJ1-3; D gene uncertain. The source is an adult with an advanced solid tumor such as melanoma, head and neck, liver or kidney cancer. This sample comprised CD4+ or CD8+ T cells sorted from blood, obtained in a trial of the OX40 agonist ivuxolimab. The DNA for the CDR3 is TGTGCCAGCGGTTTCCCCTCTGGAAACACCATATATTTT. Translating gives CASGFPSGNTIYF.